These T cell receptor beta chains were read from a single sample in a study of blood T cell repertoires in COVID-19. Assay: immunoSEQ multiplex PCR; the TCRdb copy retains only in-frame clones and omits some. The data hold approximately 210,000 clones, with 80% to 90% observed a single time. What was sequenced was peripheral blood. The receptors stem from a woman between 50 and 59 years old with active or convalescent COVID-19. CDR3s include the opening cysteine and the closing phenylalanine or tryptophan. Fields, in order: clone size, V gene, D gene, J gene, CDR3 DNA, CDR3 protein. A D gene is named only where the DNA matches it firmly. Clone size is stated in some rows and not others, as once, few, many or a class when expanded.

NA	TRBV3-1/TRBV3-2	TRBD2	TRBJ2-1	TGTGCCAGCAGCCAAGCTCCGGGACTAGGAGCGGTTATGCTGTTCTTC	CASSQAPGLGAVMLFF
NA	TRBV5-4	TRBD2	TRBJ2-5	TGTGCCAGCTCGGGGGGGGAGACCCAGTACTTC	CASSGGETQYF
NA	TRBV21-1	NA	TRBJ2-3	TGTGCCAGCAGCAAAGCTTTGGGACTAGCGGGGGCCCCAGATACGCAGTATTTT	CASSKALGLAGAPDTQYF
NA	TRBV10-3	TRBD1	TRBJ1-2	TGTGCCATCAGCCCAGGACAGGAGGGCTACACCTTC	CAISPGQEGYTF
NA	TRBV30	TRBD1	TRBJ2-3	TGTGCCTGGGACGAACAGGGGGGAGATACGCAGTATTTT	CAWDEQGGDTQYF
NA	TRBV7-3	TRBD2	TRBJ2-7	TGTGCCAGCAGCTTAGCCGGACTAGCCTCCGAGCAGTACTTC	CASSLAGLASEQYF
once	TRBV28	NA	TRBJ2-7	TGTGCCAGCAGTTTAGGGGGCGCTCGGCCCACCTACGAGCAGTACTTC	CASSLGGARPTYEQYF
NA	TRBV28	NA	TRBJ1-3	TGTGCCAGCAGTTCTCTAGCTGGGTACTCTGGAAACACCATATATTTT	CASSSLAGYSGNTIYF
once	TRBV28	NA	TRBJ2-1	TGTGCCAGCTCCCAGGGTAATTTTGAGTTCTTC	CASSQGNFEFF
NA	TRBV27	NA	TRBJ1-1	TGTGCCAGCAGATTCGGGTGGAACACTGAAGCTTTCTTT	CASRFGWNTEAFF
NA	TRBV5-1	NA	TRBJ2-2	TGCGCCAGCAGCCCGGACCCTAATGCGGGTACCGGGGAGCTGTTTTTT	CASSPDPNAGTGELFF
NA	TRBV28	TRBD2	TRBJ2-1	TGTGCCAGCAGTTTACAACTAGCGGGTTACTACAATGAGCAGTTCTTC	CASSLQLAGYYNEQFF
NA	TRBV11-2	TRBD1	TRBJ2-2	TGTGCCAGCAGCTTACAGGGGGCGGTCACCGGGGAGCTGTTTTTT	CASSLQGAVTGELFF
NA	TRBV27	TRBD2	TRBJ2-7	TGTGCCAGCAGCAGGTCCGGGACTAGGCTCTACGAGCAGTACTTC	CASSRSGTRLYEQYF
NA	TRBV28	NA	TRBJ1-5	TGTGCCAGCAGTCAAGGATTTCTAGGGCCCCAGCATTTT	CASSQGFLGPQHF
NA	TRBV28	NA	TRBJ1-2	TGTGCCAGCAACCCGGGGGGGCCTAACCACTATGGCTACACCTTC	CASNPGGPNHYGYTF
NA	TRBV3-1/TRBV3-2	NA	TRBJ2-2	TGTGCCAGCAGCCGGAGGAACACCGGGGAGCTGTTTTTT	CASSRRNTGELFF
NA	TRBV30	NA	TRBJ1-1	TGTGCCTGGAGTGTAGCCAGGCTGAACACTGAAGCTTTCTTT	CAWSVARLNTEAFF
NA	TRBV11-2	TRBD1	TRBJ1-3	TGTGCCAGCAGCCTGAACAGGGGTTTCAGTGGAAACACCATATATTTT	CASSLNRGFSGNTIYF
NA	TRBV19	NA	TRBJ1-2	TGTGCCAGTAGTATAGACAGGGCCAGCGGCTACACCTTC	CASSIDRASGYTF
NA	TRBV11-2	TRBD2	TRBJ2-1	TGTGCCAGCAGCCCGGGACTAGCGGGAGGAAATGAGCAGTTCTTC	CASSPGLAGGNEQFF
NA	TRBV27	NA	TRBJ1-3	TGTGCCAGCAGTTCCTACAGGGAGCCAGGAAACACCATATATTTT	CASSSYREPGNTIYF
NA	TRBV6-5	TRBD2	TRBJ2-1	TGTGCCAGCGGGTGGGAGGGGTCCTACAATGAGCAGTTCTTC	CASGWEGSYNEQFF
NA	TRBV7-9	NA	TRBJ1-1	TGTGCCAGCAGCCCGGAGGGGAGGGAAGCTTTCTTT	CASSPEGREAFF
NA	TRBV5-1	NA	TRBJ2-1	TGCGCCAGCAGCTTCCGACTGAGCGGCAATGAGCAGTTCTTC	CASSFRLSGNEQFF
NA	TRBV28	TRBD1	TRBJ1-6	TGTGCCAGCAGTTCCACGGGACAGGCCTATAATTCACCCCTCCACTTT	CASSSTGQAYNSPLHF
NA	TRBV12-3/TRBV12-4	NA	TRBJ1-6	TGTGCCAGCAGTCCTGGACAATCACCCCTCCACTTT	CASSPGQSPLHF
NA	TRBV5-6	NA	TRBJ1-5	TGTGCCAGCAGCCCGCGGACAGCGGCCAATCAGCCCCAGCATTTT	CASSPRTAANQPQHF
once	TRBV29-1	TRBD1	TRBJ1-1	TGCAGCGTTGTCAGGGGGGCTGAAGCTTTCTTT	CSVVRGAEAFF
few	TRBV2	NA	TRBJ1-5	TGTGCCAGCAGTGATTCGGGCAGGGATCAGCCCCAGCATTTT	CASSDSGRDQPQHF
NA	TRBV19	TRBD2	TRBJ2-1	TGTGCCAGTATCGGGGGGGTCTACAATGAGCAGTTCTTC	CASIGGVYNEQFF
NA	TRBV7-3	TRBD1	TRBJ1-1	TGTGCCAGCAGCTTCGCAGGGGGAAGTTCTGAAGCTTTCTTT	CASSFAGGSSEAFF
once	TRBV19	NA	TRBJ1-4	TGTGCCACATGCAAGCGGGAATCTGAAAAACTGTTTTTT	CATCKRESEKLFF
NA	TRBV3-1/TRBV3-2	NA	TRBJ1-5	TGTGCCAGCAGCCAAGATCGCGGGGGAAGTCAGCCCCAGCATTTT	CASSQDRGGSQPQHF
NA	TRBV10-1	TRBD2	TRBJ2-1	TGCGCCAGCAGTGGGACATTCGCGGGGGGAAGCAATGAGCAGTTCTTC	CASSGTFAGGSNEQFF
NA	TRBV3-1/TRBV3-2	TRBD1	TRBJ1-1	TGTGCCAGCAGCCAACGGGACAGTCGCGCTTTCTTT	CASSQRDSRAFF
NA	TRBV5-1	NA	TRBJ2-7	TGCGCCAGCAGCTTGGCGCCGACAGCCCCGAGTGGGTACGAGCAGTACTTC	CASSLAPTAPSGYEQYF
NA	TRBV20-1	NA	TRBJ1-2	TGCAGCGGGGACACGGATGGCTACACCTTC	CSGDTDGYTF
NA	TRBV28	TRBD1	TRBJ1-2	TGTGCCAGCAGTTTAGAACGGACAGGGAGCTATGGCTACACCTTC	CASSLERTGSYGYTF
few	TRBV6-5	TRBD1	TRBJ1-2	TGTGCCAGCAGCCAAGGGACAGGCAACTATGGCTACACCTTC	CASSQGTGNYGYTF
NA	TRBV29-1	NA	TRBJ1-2	TGCAGCGGCGCCCAGGGCAGAGGAATTGAGGGCTACACCTTC	CSGAQGRGIEGYTF
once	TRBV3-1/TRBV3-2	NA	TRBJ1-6	TGTGCCAGCAGCCAGTCGGACAGCCATAATTCACCCCTCCACTTT	CASSQSDSHNSPLHF
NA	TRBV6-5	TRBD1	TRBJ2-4	TGTGCCAGCAGTTGGGACAGGGCCCTAGCCAAAAACATTCAGTACTTC	CASSWDRALAKNIQYF
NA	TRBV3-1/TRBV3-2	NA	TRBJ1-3	TGTGCCAGCAGCCCTTTTTCCGGTGGAAACACCATATATTTT	CASSPFSGGNTIYF
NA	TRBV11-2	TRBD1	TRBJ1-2	TGTGCCAGCAGCTTAGGTGGGACAGCGGATGGCTACACCTTC	CASSLGGTADGYTF
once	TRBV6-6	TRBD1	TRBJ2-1	TGTGCCAGCAGAGACCGGGACAGTTCCTACAATGAGCAGTTCTTC	CASRDRDSSYNEQFF
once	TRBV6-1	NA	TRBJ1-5	TGTGCCAGCAGTGAAGGGGGGACTCGGCCCCAGCATTTT	CASSEGGTRPQHF
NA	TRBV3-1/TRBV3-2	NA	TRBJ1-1	TGTGCCAGCAGCCAAGAACAGGTCACTGAAGCTTTCTTT	CASSQEQVTEAFF
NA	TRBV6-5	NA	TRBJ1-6	TGTGCCAGCAGTTATGGGCAGGGGAGTTCACCCCTCCACTTT	CASSYGQGSSPLHF
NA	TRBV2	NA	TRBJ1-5	TGTGCCAGCAGTACGGGACATCAAGCTGACCAGCCCCAGCATTTT	CASSTGHQADQPQHF
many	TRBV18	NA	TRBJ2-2	TGTGCCAGCTCTCCTCGGCGGGAAACCTACCTAACCGGGGAGCTGTTTTTT	CASSPRRETYLTGELFF
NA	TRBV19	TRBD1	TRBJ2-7	TGTGCCAGTAGTACCCTGCTGACAGGGTCAGCCTACGAGCAGTACTTC	CASSTLLTGSAYEQYF
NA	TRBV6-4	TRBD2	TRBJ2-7	TGTGCCAGCAGTGACCAAGCGGGAGGCTCCTACGAGCAGTACTTC	CASSDQAGGSYEQYF
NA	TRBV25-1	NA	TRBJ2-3	TGTGCCAGCAGTGAATTTGGAGTGGATACGCAGTATTTT	CASSEFGVDTQYF
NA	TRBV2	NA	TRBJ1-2	TGTGCCAGCAGTGAAGCGTGGCGGGGAGGCGGCTACACCTTC	CASSEAWRGGGYTF